The sequence of this T cell receptor beta chain was determined in a study of T cell repertoires in cytomegalovirus infection (dated by TCRdb to between 2019 and 2020). Describing the broader study: Donor HLA type was relevant to the analysis, because carriage of CMV infection together with the matching HLA type was indicated by public TCR beta signatures.

Broader findings and caveats from the paper: In both this cohort and an independent cohort of some 350 donors, the cumulative frequency of public TCR beta family members distinguished carriers of CMV infection plus the relevant HLA type. The ex vivo response was dominated by HLA-C-restricted CMV-specific TCR beta clonotypes, and the single most frequent clonotype in two of eight donors was supplied by these HLA-C-restricted clonotypes.

At the junction V is shortened by 0 bases and J by 8 bases; bases outside the gene matches: 10. Including the terminal cysteine and phenylalanine, the CDR3 comprises 18 residues. The entry retains the CDR3 DNA only, 54 bases that are in frame from base 1. Data came from an Illumina HiSeq 1500. TCRdb reprocessing: public reads trimmed at Q25 with fastp, clones called with MiXCR, in-frame beta chains kept. Rows with a matching CDR3 protein are joined into one entry that keeps the most common DNA and genes. The sample data list more than 350,000 distinct CDR3 sequences, and approximately 30% of these were observed just once. The top ten clonotypes cover approximately 14% of the sample. Note on this clonotype: Its antigen target is currently unknown. Per-base quality was not reported, and no clone a single base away is much larger than it.

The material sequenced was PBMCs. The origin of this receptor is a human donor in good health (CMV status not recorded). Some clones in this sample may be carry-over from other donors' samples. The chain employs TRBV12-3 or TRBV12-4 and TRBJ1-6, and 10 junctional nucleotides match TRBD1. The DNA sequence is TGTGCCAGCAGTTTAGCGCGGGGGACAGGGGTCCGGTATTCACCCCTCCACTTT. This encodes CASSLARGTGVRYSPLHF.